The T cell receptor beta chain described here comes from a study of T cell repertoires in cytomegalovirus infection (dated by TCRdb to the late 2010s). Some background on the complete study: Peptide stimulations targeted recently identified HLA-C-restricted CMV epitopes, whose presentation resists viral immunomodulation, together with well-studied HLA-B-restricted epitopes. Because public TCR beta signatures pointed to carriage of CMV infection together with the matching HLA type, the HLA type of each donor mattered for the analysis.

In regard to this clonotype: Its antigen has not been determined. The record has no base qualities; no much larger clone is one base away.

Interpreted using the paper, the treatment or condition label stands for: in vitro stimulation with specific CMV peptide epitopes to enrich CMV-specific T cells. Data came from an Illumina HiSeq 1500. TCRdb reran the public reads through fastp at Q25 and MiXCR, keeping productive beta chains. When rows share a CDR3 protein, they turn into one entry using the most common DNA and genes. The sample contains 570,000 or so distinct CDR3 sequences, about 40% of them found a single time. About 46% of the sample goes to the ten largest clones. The germline V gene yields KGHSH for CDR1 and LQKENI for CDR2. Its CDR3 holds 16 amino acids, cysteine through phenylalanine. Only CDR3 DNA is held: 48 bases, read in frame from base 1. V is reduced by 0 bases and J by 5 bases, leaving a spacing of 16 bases between them. Study-wide findings and limitations: Carriers of CMV infection plus the relevant HLA type were discriminated by the cumulative frequency of public TCR beta family members in the study cohort and in an independent approximately 340-donor cohort. The ex vivo response was dominated by HLA-C-restricted CMV-specific TCR beta clonotypes, and the single most frequent clonotype in two of eight donors was supplied by these HLA-C-restricted clonotypes.

This receptor was taken from a human donor in good health (CMV status not recorded). Some clones in this sample may be carry-over from other donors' samples. The chain is encoded by TRBV18 joined to TRBJ1-1; possibly the D gene is TRBD1, per 5 matching bases. The sequences come from cultured PBMCs, collected from culture after CMV antigen stimulation. CDR3 region: CASSPPWGAFNTEAFF. Read as DNA, the sequence is TGTGCCAGCTCACCACCCTGGGGCGCGTTCAATACTGAAGCTTTCTTT.